Sequencing of this T cell receptor beta chain was carried out in a study of beta chain features in type 1 diabetes. Study-level information: All samples together contributed 95 million to 110 million sorted cells for examination.

Reverse transcribing all isolated RNA meant expressed TCRB transcripts were sequenced. Repertoires were generated with immunoSEQ multiplex PCR, while TCRdb's copy carries only in-frame clones and drops some. The sample records hundreds of thousands of clones, roughly a sixth being singletons. Trimming took 4 bases from V and 6 from J, leaving 15 bases between them. The germline V gene encodes CDR1 SGHVS and CDR2 FNYEAQ. The CDR3 runs 15 residues. Sorting of CD4+ naive, central memory, regulatory and stem cell-like memory cells was performed via CD45RO/CCR7/CD25/CD127/CD95/CD27. The table lists this clone with a few counts.

What was sequenced was naive CD4+ T cells from blood. The source of this sequence is a man between 18 and 29 years old in good health. The V and J genes are TRBV7-6 and TRBJ1-4, with D unresolved. CDR3 protein: CASSSTRPRDEKLFF. For the CDR3, the DNA is TGTGCCAGCAGCTCCACCCGTCCTAGGGATGAAAAACTGTTTTTT. Complete variable domain (other parts from reference TRBV7-6 and TRBJ1-4): GAGVSQSPRYKVTKRGQDVALRCDPISGHVSLYWYRQALGQGPEFLTYFNYEAQQDKSGLPNDRFSAERPEGSISTLTIQRTEQRDSAMYRCASSSTRPRDEKLFFGSGTQLSVL.